This T cell receptor beta chain was sequenced for a study of cytomegalovirus exposure and HLA in healthy donors. Study-level results: Compared with the roughly 700-donor mean, an Asian-associated ancestry cluster reportedly had fewer N-insertions, according to a later analysis. Certain sequence variants were highly shared and formed a cluster, and this cluster was likely a sequencing artifact. Prior analysis indicated that the majority of TCR beta V segments exhibited productivity approximately 87% or approximately 30% of the time.

The V gene lost 10 bases and the J gene lost 0 bases, with 16 bases spanning the gap. CDR1 is SGDLS and CDR2 is YYNGEE in the germline V gene. This CDR3 region has 15 residues. Turning to this clone: As yet, its antigen is unknown.

In the PCR, 60 Vbeta and 13 Jbeta primers were used. Libraries were prepared by immunoSEQ multiplex PCR; TCRdb keeps only in-frame clonotypes and omits some of them. The sample records 150,000 to 200,000 clones, roughly 86% being singletons. Sequencing was carried out using PBMCs. This receptor was taken from a man in his forties in good health and CMV-seropositive. V is TRBV9 and J is TRBJ1-4; unclear D gene. This CDR3 is CAGLGWRPTNEKLFF. In nucleotides, the CDR3 is TGTGCCGGCTTGGGATGGAGGCCAACTAATGAAAAACTGTTTTTT.